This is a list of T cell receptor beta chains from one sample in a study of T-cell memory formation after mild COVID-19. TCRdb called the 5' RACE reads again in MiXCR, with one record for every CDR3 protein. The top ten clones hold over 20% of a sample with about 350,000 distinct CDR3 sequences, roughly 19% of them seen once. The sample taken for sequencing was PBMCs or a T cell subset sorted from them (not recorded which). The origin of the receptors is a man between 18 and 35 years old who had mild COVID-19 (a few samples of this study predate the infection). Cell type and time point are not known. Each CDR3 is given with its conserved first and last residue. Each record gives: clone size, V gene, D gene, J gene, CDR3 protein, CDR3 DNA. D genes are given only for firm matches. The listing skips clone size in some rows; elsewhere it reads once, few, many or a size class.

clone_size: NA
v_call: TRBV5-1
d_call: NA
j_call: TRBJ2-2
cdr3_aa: CASSLRRVKSGELFF
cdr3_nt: TGCGCCAGCAGCTTGAGGAGAGTTAAGTCCGGGGAGCTGTTTTTT

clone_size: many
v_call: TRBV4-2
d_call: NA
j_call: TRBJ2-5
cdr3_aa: CASSPPSRQETQYF
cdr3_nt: TGTGCCAGCAGCCCCCCGAGTCGCCAAGAGACCCAGTACTTC

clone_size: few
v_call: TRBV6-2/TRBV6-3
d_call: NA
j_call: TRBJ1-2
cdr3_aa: CASRHRELGGYTF
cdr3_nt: TGTGCCAGCAGACACAGGGAGCTTGGTGGCTACACCTTC

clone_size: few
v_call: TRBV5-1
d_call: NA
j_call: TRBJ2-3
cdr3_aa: CASSLRGANTDTQYF
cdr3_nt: TGCGCCAGCAGCTTGAGGGGGGCCAACACAGATACGCAGTATTTT

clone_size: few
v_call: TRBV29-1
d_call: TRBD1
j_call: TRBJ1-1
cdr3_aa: CSVLTGGVRAEAFF
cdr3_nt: TGCAGCGTTTTGACAGGGGGCGTGAGGGCTGAAGCTTTCTTT

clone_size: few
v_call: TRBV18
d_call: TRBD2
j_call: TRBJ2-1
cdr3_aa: CASSPGGTSDFF
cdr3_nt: TGTGCCAGCTCACCAGGAGGGACTAGCGACTTCTTC

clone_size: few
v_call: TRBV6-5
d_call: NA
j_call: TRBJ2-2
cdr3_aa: CASKPGRRSAGELFF
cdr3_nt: TGTGCCAGCAAACCGGGGCGGCGGTCGGCCGGGGAGCTGTTTTTT

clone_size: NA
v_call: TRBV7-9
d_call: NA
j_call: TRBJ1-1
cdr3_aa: CASSSRTGNTEAFF
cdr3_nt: TGTGCCAGCAGCTCTAGGACGGGGAACACTGAAGCTTTCTTT

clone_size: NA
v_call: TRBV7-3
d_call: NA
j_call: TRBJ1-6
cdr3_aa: CASSLGTDNSPLHF
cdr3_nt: TGTGCCAGCAGCTTGGGGACGGATAATTCACCCCTCCACTTT

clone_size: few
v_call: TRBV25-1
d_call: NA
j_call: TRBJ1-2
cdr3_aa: CASSELNYGYTF
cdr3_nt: TGTGCCAGCAGTGAGCTTAACTATGGCTACACCTTC

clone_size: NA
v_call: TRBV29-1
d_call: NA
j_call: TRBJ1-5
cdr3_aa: CSVEPGTDKAPQHF
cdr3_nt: TGCAGCGTTGAACCTGGGACGGACAAAGCGCCCCAGCATTTT

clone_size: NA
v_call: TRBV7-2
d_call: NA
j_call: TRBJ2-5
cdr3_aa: CASSSTRASATQYF
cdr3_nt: TGTGCCAGCAGCTCCACTCGGGCCTCGGCGACCCAGTACTTC

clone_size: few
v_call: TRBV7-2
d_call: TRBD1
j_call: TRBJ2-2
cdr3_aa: CASSPLDRARGGELFF
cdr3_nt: TGTGCCAGCAGCCCTCTCGACAGGGCGAGGGGCGGGGAGCTGTTTTTT

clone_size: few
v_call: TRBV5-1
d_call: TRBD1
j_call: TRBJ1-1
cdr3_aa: CASNDRQGYAEAFF
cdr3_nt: TGCGCCAGCAACGATCGACAGGGTTACGCTGAAGCTTTCTTT

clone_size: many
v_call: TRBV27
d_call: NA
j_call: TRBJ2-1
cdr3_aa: CASLVWPNTYNEQFF
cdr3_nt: TGTGCCAGCCTTGTTTGGCCAAATACCTACAATGAGCAGTTCTTC

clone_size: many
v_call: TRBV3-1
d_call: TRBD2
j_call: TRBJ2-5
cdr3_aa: CASSPTSGEETQYF
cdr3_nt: TGTGCCAGCAGCCCCACTAGCGGGGAGGAGACCCAGTACTTC

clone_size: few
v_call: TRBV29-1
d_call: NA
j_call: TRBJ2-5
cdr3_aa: CSVEDYRVQETQYF
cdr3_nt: TGCAGCGTCGAAGACTACAGGGTCCAAGAGACCCAGTACTTC

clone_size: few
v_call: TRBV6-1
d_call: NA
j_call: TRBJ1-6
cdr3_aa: CASSDGFGQQGSPLHF
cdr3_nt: TGTGCCAGCAGTGATGGGTTTGGGCAGCAGGGTTCACCCCTCCACTTT

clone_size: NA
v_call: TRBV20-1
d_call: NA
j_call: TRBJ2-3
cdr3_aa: CSARLPTDTQYF
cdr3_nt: TGCAGTGCTAGACTGCCCACAGATACGCAGTATTTT

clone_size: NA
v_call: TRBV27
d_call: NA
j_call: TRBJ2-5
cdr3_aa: CASSGIFGETQYF
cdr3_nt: TGTGCCAGCAGTGGAATATTCGGGGAGACCCAGTACTTC

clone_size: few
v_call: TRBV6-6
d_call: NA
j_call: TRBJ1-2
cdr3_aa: CASTSGRGVYGYTF
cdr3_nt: TGTGCCAGCACCTCAGGGAGGGGGGTCTATGGCTACACCTTC

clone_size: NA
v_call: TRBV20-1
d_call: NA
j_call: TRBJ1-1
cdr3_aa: CSASWGTEAFF
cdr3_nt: TGCAGTGCTAGTTGGGGGACTGAAGCTTTCTTT

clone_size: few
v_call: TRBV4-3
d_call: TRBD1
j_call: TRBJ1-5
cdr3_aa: CASSPGTGISGQPQHF
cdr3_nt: TGCGCCAGCAGCCCCGGGACAGGGATATCGGGGCAGCCCCAGCATTTT

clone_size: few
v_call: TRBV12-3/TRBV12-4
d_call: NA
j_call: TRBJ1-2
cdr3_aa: CASSRGPETSNYGYTF
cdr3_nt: TGTGCCAGCAGCCGCGGCCCCGAGACTTCTAACTATGGCTACACCTTC

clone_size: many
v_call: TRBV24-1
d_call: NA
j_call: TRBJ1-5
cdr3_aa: CATSLPQAYSNQPQHF
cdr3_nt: TGTGCCACCAGTCTTCCCCAGGCTTATAGCAATCAGCCCCAGCATTTT

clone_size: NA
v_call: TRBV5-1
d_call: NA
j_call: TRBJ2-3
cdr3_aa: CASTRGGESDTQYF
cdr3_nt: TGCGCCAGCACCAGGGGCGGGGAGTCAGATACGCAGTATTTT

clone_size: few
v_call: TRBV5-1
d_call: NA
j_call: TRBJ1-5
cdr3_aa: CASSLSGFQPQHF
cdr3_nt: TGCGCCAGCAGCTTGTCAGGGTTTCAGCCCCAGCATTTT

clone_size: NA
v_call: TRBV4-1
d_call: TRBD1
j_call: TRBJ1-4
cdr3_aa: CASSQAGTGIEKLFF
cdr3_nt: TGCGCCAGCAGCCAAGCCGGGACAGGGATTGAAAAACTGTTTTTT

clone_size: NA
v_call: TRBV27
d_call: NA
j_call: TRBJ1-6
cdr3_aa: CASSSPGGFYNSPLHF
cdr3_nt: TGTGCCAGCAGTTCCCCTGGGGGGTTCTATAATTCACCCCTCCACTTT

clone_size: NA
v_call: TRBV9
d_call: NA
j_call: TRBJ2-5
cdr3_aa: CASSVYRGDTANVETQYF
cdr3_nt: TGTGCCAGCAGCGTGTACCGTGGGGACACCGCCAACGTGGAGACCCAGTACTTC

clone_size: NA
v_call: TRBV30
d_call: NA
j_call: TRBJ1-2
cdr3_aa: CAWGPKDRPAYGYTF
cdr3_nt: TGTGCCTGGGGTCCTAAGGACAGACCCGCCTATGGCTACACCTTC

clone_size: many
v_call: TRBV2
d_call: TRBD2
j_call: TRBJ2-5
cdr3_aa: CASSEERGETQYF
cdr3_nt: TGTGCCAGCAGTGAAGAGCGGGGGGAGACCCAGTACTTC

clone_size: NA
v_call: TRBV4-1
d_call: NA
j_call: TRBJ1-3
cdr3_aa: CASSHGAGLGGNTIYF
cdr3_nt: TGCGCCAGCAGCCACGGGGCGGGTCTGGGTGGAAACACCATATATTTT

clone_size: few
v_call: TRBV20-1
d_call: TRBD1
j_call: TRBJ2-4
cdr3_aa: CSAAPGQKNIQYF
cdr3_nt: TGCAGTGCTGCCCCGGGACAGAAAAACATTCAGTACTTC

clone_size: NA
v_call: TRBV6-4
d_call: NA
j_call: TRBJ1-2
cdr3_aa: CASSDLVTGLLTF
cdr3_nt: TGTGCCAGCAGTGACCTCGTGACAGGACTCCTCACCTTC

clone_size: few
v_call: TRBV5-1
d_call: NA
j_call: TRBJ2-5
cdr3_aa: CASSLDGDQETQYF
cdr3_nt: TGCGCCAGCAGCTTGGACGGTGACCAAGAGACCCAGTACTTC

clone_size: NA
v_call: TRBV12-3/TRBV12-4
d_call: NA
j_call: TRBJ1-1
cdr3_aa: CASSYIATEAFF
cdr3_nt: TGTGCCAGCAGTTACATAGCCACTGAAGCTTTCTTT

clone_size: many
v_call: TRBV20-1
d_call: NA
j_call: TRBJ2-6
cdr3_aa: CSAINIGPGANVLTF
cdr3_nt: TGCAGTGCTATCAACATCGGACCTGGGGCCAACGTCCTGACTTTC

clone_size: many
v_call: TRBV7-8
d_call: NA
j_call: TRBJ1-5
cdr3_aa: CASSLEGQPQHF
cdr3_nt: TGTGCCAGCAGCTTAGAGGGTCAGCCCCAGCATTTT

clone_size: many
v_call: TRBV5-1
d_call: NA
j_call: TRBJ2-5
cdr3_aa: CASSLEGSETQYF
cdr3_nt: TGCGCCAGCAGCTTGGAGGGCAGCGAGACCCAGTACTTC

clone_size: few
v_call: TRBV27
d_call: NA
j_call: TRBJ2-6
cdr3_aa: CASSAWGVGANVLTF
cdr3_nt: TGTGCCAGCTCCGCCTGGGGGGTCGGGGCCAACGTCCTGACTTTC

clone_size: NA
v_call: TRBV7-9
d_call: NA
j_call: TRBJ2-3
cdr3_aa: CASSFAHGKGTDTQYF
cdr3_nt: TGTGCCAGCAGCTTCGCACACGGGAAAGGCACAGATACGCAGTATTTT

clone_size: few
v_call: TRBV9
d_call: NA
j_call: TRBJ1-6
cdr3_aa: CASSVKKDSPLHF
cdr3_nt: TGTGCCAGCAGCGTCAAAAAGGATTCACCCCTCCACTTT

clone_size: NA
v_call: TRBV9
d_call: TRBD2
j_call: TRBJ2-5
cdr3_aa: CASSNSGGAQETQYF
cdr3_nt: TGTGCCAGCAGCAATAGCGGGGGGGCCCAAGAGACCCAGTACTTC

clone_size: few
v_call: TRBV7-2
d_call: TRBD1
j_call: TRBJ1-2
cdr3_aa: CASREQTGPYGYTF
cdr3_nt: TGTGCCAGCAGAGAGCAGACAGGGCCCTATGGCTACACCTTC

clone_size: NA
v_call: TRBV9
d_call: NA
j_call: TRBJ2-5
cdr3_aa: CASSVGAGPGETQYF
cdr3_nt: TGTGCCAGCAGCGTAGGCGCGGGGCCTGGAGAGACCCAGTACTTC

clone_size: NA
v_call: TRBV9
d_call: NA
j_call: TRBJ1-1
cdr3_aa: CASRGDNTEAFF
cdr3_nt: TGTGCCAGCCGGGGGGACAACACTGAAGCTTTCTTT

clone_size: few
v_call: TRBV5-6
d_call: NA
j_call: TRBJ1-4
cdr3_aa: CASSLVTGTTNEKLFF
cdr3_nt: TGTGCCAGCAGCTTGGTAACCGGGACAACTAATGAAAAACTGTTTTTT

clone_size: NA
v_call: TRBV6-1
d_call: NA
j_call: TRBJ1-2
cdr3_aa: CASSTTGEDSYGYTF
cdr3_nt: TGTGCCAGCAGTACTACAGGCGAGGATAGCTATGGCTACACCTTC

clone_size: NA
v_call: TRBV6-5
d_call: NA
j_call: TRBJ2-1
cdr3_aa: CASSYGGAEIYNEQFF
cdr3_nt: TGTGCCAGCAGTTACGGGGGGGCGGAAATCTACAATGAGCAGTTCTTC